In its sample, the clone carrying this T cell receptor (beta chain) was seen a few times. Its target is not known. Template switching supplied a universal primer site; unique molecular identifiers were carried on the cDNA. TCRdb processed the 5' RACE reads anew with MiXCR; each CDR3 protein has one entry. The data contain some 1,600,000 distinct CDR3 sequences, around 29% of them singletons. The sample belongs to a study of identical twins. Study results and limitations: In cord blood, abundant beta clonotypes had fewer insertions; memory showed no trend. In monozygotic twins, models underestimated the sharing of out-of-frame TCR alpha.

Germline CDR1 SGHKS, CDR2 YYEKEE (reference sequence). This CDR3 is built from 16 residues. Trimming stripped 4 bases from V and 3 bases from J, with 19 bases between. V usage is TRBV5-5 and J usage is TRBJ1-2, with a possible D match to TRBD1 (6 bases). This receptor was taken from a newborn girl in good health. The sample comprised cord blood. The CDR3 sequence: CASSTQPQGPYYGYTF. Here the CDR3 DNA reads TGTGCCAGCAGCACTCAACCTCAGGGGCCGTACTATGGCTACACCTTC.